The T cell receptor beta chain under discussion was sequenced for a study of low-dose radiotherapy and immunotherapy resistance in tumors. In the study overall: Every day for four cycles from cycle 1 day 1, patients took 300 mg of oral aspirin.

A note on this clonotype: A far larger clone is off by one base, so a read error is likely.

Time point reported: before trial treatment. TRAV and TRBV primers primed cDNA for both TCRalpha and TCRbeta. TCR amplification used roughly 18 PCR cycles, a constant-region primer and a V-primer adapter. TCRdb analysed the reads with MiXCR anew, one entry per CDR3 protein. The data hold around 76,000 distinct CDR3 sequences, with more than 25% observed a single time. Germline assignment: CDR1 SGHTS and CDR2 YDEGEE. The CDR3 is made up of 16 amino acids. V was cut by 4 bases and J by 0 bases, with 13 bases left in between. This sample comprised PBMCs, obtained before treatment. J is TRBJ2-2 and V is TRBV5-8; D is undetermined. This TCR was recovered from a female donor with ovarian cancer. CDR3 region: CASSRADNPNTGELFF. DNA of the CDR3: TGTGCCAGCAGCCGGGCCGATAATCCGAACACCGGGGAGCTGTTTTTT. Full variable domain (missing parts from reference TRBV5-8 and TRBJ2-2): EAGVTQSPTHLIKTRGQQATLRCSPISGHTSVYWYQQALGLGLQFLLWYDEGEERNRGNFPPRFSGRQFPNYSSELNVNALELEDSALYLCASSRADNPNTGELFFGEGSRLTVL.